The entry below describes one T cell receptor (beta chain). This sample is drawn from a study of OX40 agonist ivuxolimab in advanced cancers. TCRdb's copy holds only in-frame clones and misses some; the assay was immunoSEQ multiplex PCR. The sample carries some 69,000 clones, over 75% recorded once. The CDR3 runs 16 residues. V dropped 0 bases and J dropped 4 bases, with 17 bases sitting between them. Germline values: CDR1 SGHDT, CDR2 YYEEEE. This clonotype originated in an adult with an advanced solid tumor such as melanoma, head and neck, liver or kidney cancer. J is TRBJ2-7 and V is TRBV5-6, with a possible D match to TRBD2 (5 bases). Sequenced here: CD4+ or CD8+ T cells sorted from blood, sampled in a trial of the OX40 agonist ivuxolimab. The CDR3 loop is CASSLGADLGIYEQYF. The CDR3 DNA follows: TGTGCCAGCAGCTTGGGCGCGGACTTAGGGATATACGAGCAGTACTTC.